The rows below give T cell receptor beta chains drawn from one sample of a study of CD8 T cells in ankylosing spondylitis. Via MiXCR, TCRdb re-called the 5' RACE reads, giving one row per CDR3 protein. The table records 350,000 to 400,000 distinct CDR3 sequences, approximately 22% of them present only once. What was sequenced was blood, either unsorted or a sorted T cell fraction (not recorded which). All receptors derive from a male donor with ankylosing spondylitis or in good health (not recorded which). The CDR3 runs from the conserved cysteine through the conserved F or W. Fields, in order: CDR3 length, J gene, V gene, clone size, D gene, CDR3 DNA, CDR3 protein. The D gene is left open where the match is weak. Part of the rows lack a size; the others show once, few, many or a class for expanded clones.

CDR3 length: 15
J gene: TRBJ2-2
V gene: TRBV3-1
clone size: few
D gene: -
CDR3 DNA: TGTGCCAGCAGCCAAGACTTGGCGGCGGCCGGGGAGCTGTTTTTT
CDR3 protein: CASSQDLAAAGELFF

CDR3 length: 12
J gene: TRBJ2-2
V gene: TRBV29-1
clone size: -
D gene: -
CDR3 DNA: TGCAGCGTTGTTCACCGTAGGGGCGGGCTGTTTTTT
CDR3 protein: CSVVHRRGGLFF

CDR3 length: 15
J gene: TRBJ2-3
V gene: TRBV20-1
clone size: -
D gene: -
CDR3 DNA: TGCAGTGCTAGAGAGTTAGGGCAGATCACAGATACGCAGTATTTT
CDR3 protein: CSARELGQITDTQYF

CDR3 length: 15
J gene: TRBJ2-1
V gene: TRBV7-9
clone size: many
D gene: -
CDR3 DNA: TGTGCCAGCAGCTCTTGGGACGCAACCTACAATGAGCAGTTCTTC
CDR3 protein: CASSSWDATYNEQFF

CDR3 length: 12
J gene: TRBJ2-7
V gene: TRBV4-1
clone size: once
D gene: -
CDR3 DNA: TGCGCCAGCAGCCAAGGGCGCTCCGAGCAGTACTTC
CDR3 protein: CASSQGRSEQYF

CDR3 length: 16
J gene: TRBJ2-1
V gene: TRBV20-1
clone size: few
D gene: -
CDR3 DNA: TGCAGTGCTAGAGATCTTCCCAGCGTCTCCTACAATGAGCAGTTCTTC
CDR3 protein: CSARDLPSVSYNEQFF

CDR3 length: 10
J gene: TRBJ2-3
V gene: TRBV20-1
clone size: -
D gene: -
CDR3 DNA: TGCAGTGCCTCAGGGGTAGGCCATTATTTT
CDR3 protein: CSASGVGHYF

CDR3 length: 13
J gene: TRBJ2-7
V gene: TRBV25-1
clone size: few
D gene: TRBD1
CDR3 DNA: TGTGCCAGCGGGACAGGGGGGGGCTACGAGCAGTACTTC
CDR3 protein: CASGTGGGYEQYF

CDR3 length: 17
J gene: TRBJ2-2
V gene: TRBV6-5
clone size: -
D gene: -
CDR3 DNA: TGTGCCAGCAGTTACGGAGCGTGGGGGGGCCTCACCGGGGAGCTGTTTTTT
CDR3 protein: CASSYGAWGGLTGELFF

CDR3 length: 13
J gene: TRBJ1-2
V gene: TRBV25-1
clone size: -
D gene: -
CDR3 DNA: TGTGCCAGCAGCGTAGGCACCCTCTATGGCTACACCTTC
CDR3 protein: CASSVGTLYGYTF

CDR3 length: 17
J gene: TRBJ2-5
V gene: TRBV11-2
clone size: -
D gene: TRBD2
CDR3 DNA: TGTGCCAGCAGCTTAGGCGGGACTAGCCAGTACCAAGAGACCCAGTACTTC
CDR3 protein: CASSLGGTSQYQETQYF

CDR3 length: 17
J gene: TRBJ2-2
V gene: TRBV4-1
clone size: -
D gene: TRBD1
CDR3 DNA: TGCGCCAGCAGCCAAAACCTGGGACAGGGGGACACCGGGGAGCTGTTTTTT
CDR3 protein: CASSQNLGQGDTGELFF

CDR3 length: 12
J gene: TRBJ2-1
V gene: TRBV12-3/TRBV12-4
clone size: -
D gene: TRBD2
CDR3 DNA: TGTGCCAGCAGTGAGGGACTAAGGGAGCAGTTCTTC
CDR3 protein: CASSEGLREQFF

CDR3 length: 14
J gene: TRBJ2-3
V gene: TRBV11-2
clone size: -
D gene: -
CDR3 DNA: TGTGCCAGCAGCTTAGAGGTGTGGCCAGATACGCAGTATTTT
CDR3 protein: CASSLEVWPDTQYF

CDR3 length: 13
J gene: TRBJ2-7
V gene: TRBV6-2/TRBV6-3
clone size: few
D gene: -
CDR3 DNA: TGTGCCAGCAGCTCAGGGTTAGATAACGAGCAGTACTTC
CDR3 protein: CASSSGLDNEQYF

CDR3 length: 16
J gene: TRBJ2-7
V gene: TRBV20-1
clone size: -
D gene: -
CDR3 DNA: TGCAGTGCTAGAGAGGTCTCACAGGGAAACTCCTACGAGCAGTACTTC
CDR3 protein: CSAREVSQGNSYEQYF

CDR3 length: 16
J gene: TRBJ2-2
V gene: TRBV4-1
clone size: many
D gene: TRBD2
CDR3 DNA: TGCGCCAGCAGCCAACTCACTAGCGCCAACACCGGGGAGCTGTTTTTT
CDR3 protein: CASSQLTSANTGELFF

CDR3 length: 13
J gene: TRBJ2-1
V gene: TRBV29-1
clone size: -
D gene: TRBD1
CDR3 DNA: TGCAGCGCCGGACAGGACTCCTACAATGAGCAGTTCTTC
CDR3 protein: CSAGQDSYNEQFF

CDR3 length: 17
J gene: TRBJ2-1
V gene: TRBV11-2
clone size: few
D gene: TRBD2
CDR3 DNA: TGTGCCAGCAGCTTAAGCGTCCTAGCGGGGTCCTACAATGAGCAGTTCTTC
CDR3 protein: CASSLSVLAGSYNEQFF

CDR3 length: 15
J gene: TRBJ2-1
V gene: TRBV4-2
clone size: -
D gene: TRBD2
CDR3 DNA: TGTGCCAGCACCCCGACTAGCGGGGGCGGAAATGAGCAGTTCTTC
CDR3 protein: CASTPTSGGGNEQFF

CDR3 length: 14
J gene: TRBJ1-2
V gene: TRBV27
clone size: -
D gene: -
CDR3 DNA: TGTGCCAGCATTCAATGGACCACTAACTATGGCTACACCTTC
CDR3 protein: CASIQWTTNYGYTF

CDR3 length: 15
J gene: TRBJ2-1
V gene: TRBV29-1
clone size: -
D gene: TRBD2
CDR3 DNA: TGCAGCGTTGAGGGACTAGCAGTAAACTTTAATGAGCAGTTCTTC
CDR3 protein: CSVEGLAVNFNEQFF

CDR3 length: 15
J gene: TRBJ2-7
V gene: TRBV6-1
clone size: few
D gene: TRBD1
CDR3 DNA: TGTGCCAGCAGAACTTACCCAGGGGGCTCTCAAGAGCAGTACTTC
CDR3 protein: CASRTYPGGSQEQYF

CDR3 length: 15
J gene: TRBJ2-5
V gene: TRBV2
clone size: -
D gene: -
CDR3 DNA: TGTGCCAGCAGTGAAGGGGTTTGGGGGCAAGAGACCCAGTACTTC
CDR3 protein: CASSEGVWGQETQYF